This T cell receptor (beta chain) was sequenced during a study of T cell responses to AZD1222 COVID-19 vaccine. The study's findings and limits: None of the repertoires were sampled until the peak T cell response had passed.

About this clone itself: The antigen remains undetermined.

Trimming stripped 0 bases from V and 0 bases from J, with 15 bases between. The germline V gene has CDR1 LNHNV and CDR2 YYDKDF (reference sequence). CDR3 length equals 18 residues. Only in-frame clones appear in the TCRdb table, and some are missing; sequencing was by immunoSEQ multiplex PCR. The table records 100,000 to 150,000 clones, roughly 91% of them present only once. J is TRBJ1-5 and V is TRBV15, with a possible D match to TRBD1 (5 bases). This TCR came from an adult in good health. The material was peripheral blood, obtained on day 0 of MenACWY control vaccination. The DNA of the CDR3 is TGTGCCACCAGCAGAGAAGGGACGACAGTTTATAGCAATCAGCCCCAGCATTTT. This gives the protein CATSREGTTVYSNQPQHF.